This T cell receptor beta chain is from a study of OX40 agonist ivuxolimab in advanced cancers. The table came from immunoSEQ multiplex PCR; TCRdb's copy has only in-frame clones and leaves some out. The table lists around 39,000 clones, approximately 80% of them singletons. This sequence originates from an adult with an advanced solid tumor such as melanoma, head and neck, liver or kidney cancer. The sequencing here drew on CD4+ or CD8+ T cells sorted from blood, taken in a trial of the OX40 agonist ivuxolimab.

CDR3 sequence reads: CASSQSARPFYYGYTF. The CDR3 nucleotides read TGCGCCAGCAGTCAATCGGCCCGCCCCTTTTACTATGGCTACACCTTC. The V and J genes are TRBV23-1 and TRBJ1-2, with D unclear. TRBV23-1 is assigned to the ORF class and has an uncertain function. The CDR3 loop spans 16 amino acids. The germline V and J ends were trimmed by 0 bases and 3 bases, with 14 bases remaining between them.